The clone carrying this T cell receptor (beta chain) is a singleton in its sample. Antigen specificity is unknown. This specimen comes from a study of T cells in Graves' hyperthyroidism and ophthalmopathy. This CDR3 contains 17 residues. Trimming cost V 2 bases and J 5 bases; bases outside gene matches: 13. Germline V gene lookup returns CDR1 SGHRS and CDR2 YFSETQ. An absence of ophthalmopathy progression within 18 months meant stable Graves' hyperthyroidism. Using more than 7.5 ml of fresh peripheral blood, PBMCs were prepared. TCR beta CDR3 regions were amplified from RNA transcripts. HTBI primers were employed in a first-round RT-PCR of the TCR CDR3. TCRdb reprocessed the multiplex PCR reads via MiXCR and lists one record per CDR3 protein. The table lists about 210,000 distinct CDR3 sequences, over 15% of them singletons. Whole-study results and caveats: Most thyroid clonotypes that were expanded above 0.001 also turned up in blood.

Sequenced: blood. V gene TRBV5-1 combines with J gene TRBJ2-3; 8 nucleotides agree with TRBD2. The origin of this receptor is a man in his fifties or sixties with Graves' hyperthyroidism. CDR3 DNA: TGCGCCAGCAGCTTTCGGGAGGGCCAGATCATGGGAGATACGCAGTATTTT. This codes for CASSFREGQIMGDTQYF. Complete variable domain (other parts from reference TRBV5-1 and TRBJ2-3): KAGVTQTPRYLIKTRGQQVTLSCSPISGHRSVSWYQQTPGQGLQFLFEYFSETQRNKGNFPGRFSGRQFSNSRSEMNVSTLELGDSALYLCASSFREGQIMGDTQYFGPGTRLTVL.